This T cell receptor beta chain was sequenced during a study of technical replicates of blood from a few donors. Germline V gene sequence: CDR1 MNHNY, CDR2 SVGAGI (reference sequence). The CDR3 is 14 residues long. Trimming removed 2 bases from V and 12 bases from J, with 19 bases in between. The sample holds a few counts of this clone. TCRdb's table, derived via immunoSEQ multiplex PCR, lists solely in-frame clones and lacks some. Here the sample spans about 81,000 clones, 81% being singletons. The V and J genes are TRBV6-6 and TRBJ1-1; tentatively, D is TRBD1 (6 bases). Sequencing was done on a sample of PBMCs. This sequence originates from a human donor in good health. Some clones in this sample may be carry-over from other donors' samples. The CDR3 region has the DNA TGTGCCAGCAGTTACCAGGGCACGTTAGGGGGAACTTTCTTT. It is translated as CASSYQGTLGGTFF.